This T cell receptor (beta chain) was captured in a study of shared clonotypes between healthy human individuals. General study points: Researchers sampled blood only, noting tissue repertoires likely differ.

V dropped 7 bases and J dropped 0; count of bases not matched to a gene: 23. The CDR3 contains 22 residues. CDR1 and CDR2 from the germline V gene are SGHRS and YFSETQ. HIV-negative, healthy adults without recent acute infections or vaccinations were the donors. About this clone: Antigen unknown.

Researchers divided each subset's genomic DNA evenly across several immunoSEQ plates. Clones were sequenced by immunoSEQ multiplex PCR, and TCRdb holds only the in-frame ones, with some missing. The profile covers hundreds of thousands of clones, with around 77% appearing a single time and 12% taken by the ten largest. Sequenced: PBMCs. The sequence derives from a woman aged 40 to 55 in good health. Some clones in this sample may be carry-over from other donors' samples. V gene TRBV5-1 combines with J gene TRBJ2-1; 12 positions agree with TRBD2. CDR3 residues: CASGSPLSTSGSPQSSYNEQFF. As DNA, the CDR3 is TGCGCCAGCGGTTCCCCCCTCTCGACTAGCGGGAGTCCCCAAAGCTCCTACAATGAGCAGTTCTTC.